Presented here are 12 T cell receptor beta chains from one specimen sequenced in a study of T cells and copy number aberrations in small-cell lung cancer (dated by TCRdb to 2020 to 2022). Library preparation was by the immunoSEQ multiplex PCR assay. TCRdb limited this immuneACCESS table to in-frame rearrangements with V and J called. A share of clones is missing; checked studies link under half to unresolved V genes, and the rest is unexplained. This sample holds 1,000 to 1,500 clones; roughly 83% were observed only once. The biggest ten clones account for around 2.9% of the sample. The sequenced sample consisted of tumor tissue. All receptors derive from a woman aged 45-60 years with small cell lung cancer.

This chain connects TRBV6-5 to TRBJ2-1; the D is unclear. This CDR3 has 15 residues. Germline values: CDR1 MNHEY, CDR2 SVGAGI. V gave up 1 base and J gave up 0 bases, with 7 bases separating them. The CDR3 coding sequence is TGTGCCAGCAGTTACTGGCTGAGCTCCTACAATGAGCAGTTCTTC. This gives the protein CASSYWLSSYNEQFF.

V usage is TRBV29-1 and J usage is TRBJ1-5; D remains ambiguous. V shed 4 bases and J shed 15 bases, with 16 bases lying between them. Germline V gene sequence: CDR1 SQVTM, CDR2 ANQGSEA. This CDR3 region has 11 residues. CDR3 sequence: CSVGAGERRHF. In DNA form, the CDR3 reads TGCAGCGTTGGGGCCGGTGAGAGAAGGCATTTT.

The chain recombines TRBV29-1 with TRBJ2-3; the D gene is possibly TRBD2 (6 bases). CDR3 size: 13 residues. Germline assignment: CDR1 SQVTM and CDR2 ANQGSEA. Between the trimmed V and J ends, which lost 3 bases and 4 bases, there was a span of 11 bases. Here the CDR3 DNA reads TGCAGCGTTGAGGGGAGGATAGCAGATACGCAGTATTTT. Its protein is CSVEGRIADTQYF.

This clone was recorded once. J is TRBJ2-3 and V is TRBV6-6; D may be TRBD2 (6 bases). The CDR3 spans 14 residues. The V gene lost 2 bases and the J gene lost 14 bases, with 20 bases spanning the gap. Germline V gene lookup returns CDR1 MNHNY and CDR2 SVGAGI (reference sequence). The CDR3 region has the DNA TGTGCCAGCAGTTACGACTCAACTACCCCCGGGGGGTATTTT. Translated: CASSYDSTTPGGYF.

The rearrangement links TRBV18 to TRBJ2-5; D unresolved. CDR3 size: 13 residues. The germline V gene encodes CDR1 KGHSH and CDR2 LQKENI. V shed 1 base and J shed 5 bases, with 8 bases lying between them. The CDR3 protein is CASSPQLSETQYF. The DNA of the CDR3 is TGTGCCAGCTCACCACAGCTGAGTGAGACCCAGTACTTC.

The rearrangement links TRBV20-1 to TRBJ1-5; D ambiguous. The CDR3 extends over 11 amino acids. Trimming left V 6 bases short and J 7 bases short, with 10 bases between. Germline CDR1 reads DFQATT; CDR2 reads SNEGSKA (reference sequence). CDR3: CSASFGQPQHF. CDR3 nucleotides: TGCAGTGCATCGTTCGGGCAGCCCCAGCATTTT.

The gene calls are TRBV6-1 and TRBJ1-1; the D gene is possibly TRBD1 (6 bases). This CDR3 spans 13 amino acids. Deletions cut 2 bases from V and 5 bases from J, with 9 bases between. Per germline, CDR1 MNHNS and CDR2 SASEGT. CDR3 nucleotides: TGTGCCAGCAGTGAAAGGGGGAGGACTGAAGCTTTCTTT. Its protein product is CASSERGRTEAFF.

The rearrangement uses TRBV5-6 and TRBJ2-3; D is uncertain. The V and J ends lost 4 bases and 6 bases respectively, with 24 bases between them. The CDR3 has 17 residues. Germline V gives CDR1 SGHDT, CDR2 YYEEEE. The CDR3 coding sequence is TGTGCCAGCAGCGATCTCTTAGGCGAGGTCGGGTCGGATACGCAGTATTTT. It yields the protein CASSDLLGEVGSDTQYF.

CDR3 nucleotide sequence: TGTGCCTGGAGTGTGGGGGTTAGCTCCTACAATGAGCAGTTCTTC. This encodes CAWSVGVSSYNEQFF. J is TRBJ2-1 and V is TRBV30; D possibly uses TRBD1 or TRBD2 (5 bases each). Looked up from germline, CDR1 is GTSNPN and CDR2 is SVGIG (reference sequence). This CDR3 comprises 15 residues. V was clipped by 0 bases and J by 0 bases, with 9 bases between them. The full variable domain, completed using reference TRBV30 and TRBJ2-1, is SQTIHQWPATLVQPVGSPLSLECTVEGTSNPNLYWYRQAAGRGLQLLFYSVGIGQISSEVPQNLSASRPQDRQFILSSKKLLLSDSGFYLCAWSVGVSSYNEQFFGPGTRLTVL.

This clone was recorded only once. V gene TRBV6-5 combines with J gene TRBJ2-1, with D perhaps matching TRBD1 or TRBD2 (6 bases each). Trimming took 4 bases from V and 7 from J, leaving 14 bases between them. The CDR3 consists of 14 residues. Germline V gene sequence: CDR1 MNHEY, CDR2 SVGAGI. Here the CDR3 reads CASSLGGPSNEQFF. CDR3 coding DNA: TGTGCCAGCAGTTTGGGGGGCCCAAGTAATGAGCAGTTCTTC.

The J gene is TRBJ2-2, the V gene TRBV29-1, with TRBD2 identical over 10 bases. Trimming cost V 3 bases and J 3 bases; bases outside gene matches: 4. CDR3 size: 15 residues. Germline CDR1 reads SQVTM; CDR2 reads ANQGSEA. The CDR3 region has the DNA TGCAGCGTTGATATAGCGGGAGGCGACACCGGGGAGCTGTTTTTT. It encodes CSVDIAGGDTGELFF.

The chain has TRBV10-3 and TRBJ2-3; tentatively, D is TRBD1 (6 bases). Germline lookup yields CDR1 ENHRY and CDR2 SYGVKD. Between the trimmed V and J ends, which lost 0 bases and 2 bases, there was a span of 12 bases. CDR3 length: 16 amino acids. The CDR3: CAISESLDRYTDTQYF. DNA for the CDR3: TGTGCCATCAGTGAGTCATTGGACAGATACACAGATACGCAGTATTTT.